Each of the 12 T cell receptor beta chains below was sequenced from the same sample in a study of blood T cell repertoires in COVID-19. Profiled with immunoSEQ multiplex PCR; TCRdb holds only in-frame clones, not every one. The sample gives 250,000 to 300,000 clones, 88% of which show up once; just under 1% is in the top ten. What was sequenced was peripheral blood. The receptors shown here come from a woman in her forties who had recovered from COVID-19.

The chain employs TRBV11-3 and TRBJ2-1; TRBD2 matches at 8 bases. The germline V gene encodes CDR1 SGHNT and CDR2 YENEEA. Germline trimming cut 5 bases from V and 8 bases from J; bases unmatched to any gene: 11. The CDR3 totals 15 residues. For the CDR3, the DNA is TGTGCCAGCAGCCCGGGCGCGGGGGGTGTCGATGAGCAGTTCTTC. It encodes CASSPGAGGVDEQFF.

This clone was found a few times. CDR3 sequence (DNA): TGCGCCAGCAGCTTACCTACCGGGACTACCTCCGGGGAGCTGTTTTTT. Protein: CASSLPTGTTSGELFF. This chain connects TRBV5-1 to TRBJ2-2, with TRBD2 identical over 7 bases. The CDR3 runs to 16 residues. From germline, CDR1 is SGHRS and CDR2 YFSETQ. The ends lost 2 bases at V and 6 bases at J; junction bases unmatched: 10.

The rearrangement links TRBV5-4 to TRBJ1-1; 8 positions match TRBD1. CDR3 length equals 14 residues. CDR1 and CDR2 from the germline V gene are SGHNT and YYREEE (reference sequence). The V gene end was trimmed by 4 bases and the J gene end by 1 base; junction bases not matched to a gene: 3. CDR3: CASSQGARNTEAFF. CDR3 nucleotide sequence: TGTGCCAGCAGCCAGGGGGCGAGGAACACTGAAGCTTTCTTT.

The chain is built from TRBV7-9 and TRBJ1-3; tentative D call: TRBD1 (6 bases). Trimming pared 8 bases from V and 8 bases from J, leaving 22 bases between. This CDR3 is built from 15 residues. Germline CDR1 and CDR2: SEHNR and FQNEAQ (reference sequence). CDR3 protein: CASRTSIQGWDTIYF. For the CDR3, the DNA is TGTGCCAGCCGCACCTCGATACAGGGATGGGACACCATATATTTT. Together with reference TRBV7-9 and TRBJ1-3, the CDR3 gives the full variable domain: DTGVSQNPRHKITKRGQNVTFRCDPISEHNRLYWYRQTLGQGPEFLTYFQNEAQLEKSRLLSDRFSAERPKGSFSTLEIQRTEQGDSAMYLCASRTSIQGWDTIYFGEGSWLTVV.

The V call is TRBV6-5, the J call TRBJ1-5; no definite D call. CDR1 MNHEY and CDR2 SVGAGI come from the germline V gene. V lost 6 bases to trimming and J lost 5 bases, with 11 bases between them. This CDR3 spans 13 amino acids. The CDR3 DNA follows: TGTGCCAGCAGCCCCGACTGGGATCAGCCCCAGCATTTT. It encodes CASSPDWDQPQHF.

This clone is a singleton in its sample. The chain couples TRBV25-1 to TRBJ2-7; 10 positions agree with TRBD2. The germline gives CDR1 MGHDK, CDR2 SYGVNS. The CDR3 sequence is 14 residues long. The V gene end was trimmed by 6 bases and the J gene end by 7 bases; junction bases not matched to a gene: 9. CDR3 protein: CASRATSGYGEQYF. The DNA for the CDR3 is TGTGCCAGCAGGGCGACTAGCGGGTACGGGGAGCAGTACTTC.

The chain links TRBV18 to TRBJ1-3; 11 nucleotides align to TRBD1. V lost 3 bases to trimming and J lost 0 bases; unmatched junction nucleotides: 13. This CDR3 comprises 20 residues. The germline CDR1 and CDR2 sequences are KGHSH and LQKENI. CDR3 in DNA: TGTGCCAGCTCACCTCTTACCAGCGGGACAGGGGGAACCTCTGGAAACACCATATATTTT. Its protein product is CASSPLTSGTGGTSGNTIYF. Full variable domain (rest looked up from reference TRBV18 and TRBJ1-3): NAGVMQNPRHLVRRRGQEARLRCSPMKGHSHVYWYRQLPEEGLKFMVYLQKENIIDESGMPKERFSAEFPKEGPSILRIQQVVRGDSAAYFCASSPLTSGTGGTSGNTIYFGEGSWLTVV.

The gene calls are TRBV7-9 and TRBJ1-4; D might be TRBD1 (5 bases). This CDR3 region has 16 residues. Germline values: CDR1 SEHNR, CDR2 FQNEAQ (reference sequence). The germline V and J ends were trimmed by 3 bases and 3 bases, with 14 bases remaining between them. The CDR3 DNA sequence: TGTGCCAGCAGCTTGGGGGAGGGCCGTCCTAATGAAAAACTGTTTTTT. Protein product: CASSLGEGRPNEKLFF.

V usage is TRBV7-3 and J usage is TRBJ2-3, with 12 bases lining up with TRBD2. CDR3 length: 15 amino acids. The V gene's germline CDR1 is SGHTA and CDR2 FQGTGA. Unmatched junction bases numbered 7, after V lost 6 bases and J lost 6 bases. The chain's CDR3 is CASRASGRALDTQYF. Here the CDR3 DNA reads TGTGCCAGCAGGGCTAGCGGGAGGGCCTTGGATACGCAGTATTTT.

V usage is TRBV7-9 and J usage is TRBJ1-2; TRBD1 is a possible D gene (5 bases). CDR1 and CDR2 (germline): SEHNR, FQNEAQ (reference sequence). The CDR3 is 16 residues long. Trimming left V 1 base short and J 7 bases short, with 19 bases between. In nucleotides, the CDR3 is TGTGCCAGCAGCTTAGTTTCCGGGGGTGGGTTCGCTGGCTACACCTTC. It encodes CASSLVSGGGFAGYTF.

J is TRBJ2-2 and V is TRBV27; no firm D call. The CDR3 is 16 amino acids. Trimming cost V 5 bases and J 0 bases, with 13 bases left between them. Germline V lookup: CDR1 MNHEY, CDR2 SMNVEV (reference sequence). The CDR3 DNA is TGTGCCAGCAGTCCCCTGGGCAGTCCGAACACCGGGGAGCTGTTTTTT. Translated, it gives CASSPLGSPNTGELFF.

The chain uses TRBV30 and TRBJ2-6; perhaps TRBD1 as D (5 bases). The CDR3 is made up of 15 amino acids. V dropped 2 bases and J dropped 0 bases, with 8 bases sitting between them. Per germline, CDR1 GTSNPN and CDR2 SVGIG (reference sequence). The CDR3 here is CAWSTDSSGANVLTF. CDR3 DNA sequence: TGTGCCTGGAGTACCGACAGCTCTGGGGCCAACGTCCTGACTTTC. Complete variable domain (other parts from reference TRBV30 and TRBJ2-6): SQTIHQWPATLVQPVGSPLSLECTVEGTSNPNLYWYRQAAGRGLQLLFYSVGIGQISSEVPQNLSASRPQDRQFILSSKKLLLSDSGFYLCAWSTDSSGANVLTFGAGSRLTVL.